A selection of T cell receptor beta chains follows, all from one sample in a study of T-cell reconstitution after alpha-beta-depleted transplantation in children. TCRdb reprocessed the PCR reads with MiXCR, giving one entry per CDR3 protein. The sample includes 610,000 or so distinct CDR3 sequences, over 25% of them seen just once. Source: PBMCs, taken before TCRalphabeta/CD19-depleted stem cell transplant. All receptors derive from a boy under two years old with Wiskott-Aldrich syndrome, due to receive a stem cell transplant. The conserved cysteine and the conserved F or W are not part of the CDR3 here.

J gene | V gene | CDR3 protein
TRBJ2-2 | TRBV5-1 | ASSQPGGANTGELF
TRBJ2-1 | TRBV27 | ASSQGAAWNEQF
TRBJ1-1 | TRBV5-1 | ASSAGTATMNTEAF
TRBJ2-1 | TRBV29-1 | SVEPSGRGQSIYNEQF
TRBJ2-5 | TRBV10-3 | ATRGLAQETQY
TRBJ1-5 | TRBV2 | ASSETASSNQPQH
TRBJ2-6 | TRBV28 | ASSFGWSGANVLT
TRBJ2-1 | TRBV9 | ASSVVSSAYNEQF
TRBJ2-2 | TRBV28 | ASRPRDRGTGELF
TRBJ1-2 | TRBV6-6 | ASSYPDDGYT
TRBJ2-1 | TRBV15 | ATSRALGGYNEQF
TRBJ2-7 | TRBV3-1 | ASSRGEPAMYEQY
TRBJ1-5 | TRBV25-1 | ASSDQRQPNQPQH
TRBJ2-1 | TRBV5-1 | ASSLAERASGNEQF
TRBJ2-1 | TRBV20-1 | SAVTSGRMNEQF
TRBJ1-2 | TRBV5-1 | ASSPRGVYGYT
TRBJ2-5 | TRBV11-2 | ASSAGLGGGQETQY
TRBJ2-2 | TRBV4-1 | ASSQDGGGMNTGELF
TRBJ2-5 | TRBV3-1 | ASSQDLGRRQETQY
TRBJ2-7 | TRBV2 | ASRTLRSSYEQY
TRBJ1-1 | TRBV12-3/TRBV12-4 | ASSLEDTEAF
TRBJ2-2 | TRBV29-1 | SVGTGYTGELF
TRBJ2-5 | TRBV28 | ASSPKKTGGRETQY
TRBJ1-1 | TRBV5-1 | ASSAGQPENTEAF
TRBJ2-1 | TRBV12-3/TRBV12-4 | ASSAGQGSYNEQF
TRBJ2-1 | TRBV4-1 | ASSQRLAPSYNEQF
TRBJ2-1 | TRBV9 | ASSPQGQYNEQF
TRBJ1-2 | TRBV10-3 | AISRGVAEDGYT
TRBJ2-7 | TRBV7-9 | ASSPSAGLVYEQY
TRBJ2-3 | TRBV7-6 | ASSISTDTQY
TRBJ2-3 | TRBV5-6 | ASSPVGREVTDTQY
TRBJ2-1 | TRBV12-3/TRBV12-4 | ASSPGTSGPNEQF
TRBJ1-2 | TRBV28 | ATKKGGVANYGYT
TRBJ2-2 | TRBV5-6 | ASSLSNPGELF
TRBJ1-4 | TRBV20-1 | SARQGVGEKLF
TRBJ1-5 | TRBV6-1 | ASRQRQGGQPQH
TRBJ2-2 | TRBV5-1 | ASSRTGPNTGELF
TRBJ1-1 | TRBV11-2 | ASSSAGMWNMNTEAF
TRBJ2-7 | TRBV5-1 | ASSGTLDKSYEQY
TRBJ2-7 | TRBV5-1 | ASSLRAEVYEQY
TRBJ1-2 | TRBV7-9 | ASSPKTRSEEGGYT